Listed here are 10 T cell receptor beta chains from one sample, sequenced in a study of blood T cells in healthy people across ages. Together with a sample-barcoded 5' primer, a J-beta primer mix was included in a second PCR lasting roughly 6 to 12 cycles. Each CDR3 protein gets one entry after TCRdb re-called the 5' RACE reads with MiXCR. Among more than 600,000 distinct CDR3 sequences listed, 25% were seen once. The same data also went into a second study, on T cells of mothers and their children.

Sample: blood. The receptors originated from a boy aged 10-17 years in good health.

This clonotype was counted between two and nine times. The rearrangement links TRBV2 to TRBJ2-3; D might be TRBD1 (6 bases). Per germline, CDR1 SNHLY and CDR2 FYNNEI. This CDR3 contains 15 residues. V lost 2 bases and J 2 bases, leaving 11 bases between the germline ends. The CDR3 spells CASSELGADTDTQYF. The DNA of the CDR3 is TGTGCCAGCAGTGAATTGGGGGCGGACACAGATACGCAGTATTTT.

The chain employs TRBV9 and TRBJ2-5; weak D call: TRBD2 (6 bases). V lost 2 bases and J lost 5, with 10 bases in between. Germline CDR1 SGDLS, CDR2 YYNGEE. The CDR3 extends over 13 amino acids. The CDR3 DNA reads as TGTGCCAGCAGCGTCGGGGGTATGGAGACCCAGTACTTC. Protein sequence: CASSVGGMETQYF.

The V gene is TRBV27, the J gene TRBJ2-7; D remains unclear. The germline gives CDR1 MNHEY, CDR2 SMNVEV (reference sequence). CDR3 length: 16 residues. Between the trimmed V and J ends, which lost 4 bases and 3 bases, there was a span of 19 bases. DNA for the CDR3: TGTGCCAGCAGTTCCACGAGCCCGCACCCCAGCTACGAGCAGTACTTC. Its translation: CASSSTSPHPSYEQYF.

The chain recombines TRBV27 with TRBJ2-7; TRBD1 matches at 7 bases. Germline CDR1 and CDR2: MNHEY and SMNVEV (reference sequence). The CDR3 has 15 residues. V lost 3 bases and J lost 6; bases outside the gene matches: 11. This chain's CDR3 is CASSLVAEGAAEQYF. In nucleotides, the CDR3 is TGTGCCAGCAGTTTGGTCGCCGAGGGGGCAGCCGAGCAGTACTTC.

V and J are TRBV12-3 or TRBV12-4 and TRBJ2-3, with D maybe TRBD1 (6 bases). The CDR3 totals 15 residues. V was trimmed by 5 bases and J by 0 bases, leaving 12 bases between them. The CDR3 loop is CASSIRQASTDTQYF. CDR3 DNA: TGTGCCAGCAGTATTCGACAGGCGAGCACAGATACGCAGTATTTT.

This clonotype was picked up a small number of times. V gene TRBV28 combines with J gene TRBJ2-1, with 15 bases identical to TRBD2. The germline CDR1 and CDR2 sequences are MDHEN and SYDVKM. The CDR3 loop spans 15 amino acids. V trimming: 6 bases; J trimming: 10 bases; junction bases outside the gene matches: 7. The CDR3 sequence: CASRSQGTSGREQFF. The CDR3, as DNA: TGTGCCAGCAGATCACAGGGGACTAGCGGGAGGGAGCAGTTCTTC.

The V gene is TRBV28, the J gene TRBJ2-6; D is undetermined. V lost 4 bases, J lost 0 bases, and 10 bases lay in between. In germline, CDR1 is MDHEN, CDR2 SYDVKM. The CDR3 runs 16 residues. This CDR3 reads CASSSPLSSGANVLTF. CDR3 nucleotide sequence: TGTGCCAGCAGTTCCCCCCTTAGCTCTGGGGCCAACGTCCTGACTTTC.

The V call is TRBV10-3, the J call TRBJ1-2; D gene ambiguous. With 10 bases removed from V and 3 bases from J, the gap between germline ends came to 12 bases. The CDR3 totals 12 residues. Germline V gene sequence: CDR1 ENHRY, CDR2 SYGVKD. The DNA for the CDR3 is TGTGCCACCCTTGCCCACGACTATGGCTACACCTTC. Its translation: CATLAHDYGYTF.

The chain employs TRBV5-1 and TRBJ2-3, with 10 positions matching TRBD1. V shed 4 bases and J 2 bases; nucleotides not matched to a gene: 7. The germline CDR1 and CDR2 sequences are SGHRS and YFSETQ. The CDR3 runs 16 residues. DNA of the CDR3: TGCGCCAGCAGCCTTCGGACAGGGGGAGACACAGATACGCAGTATTTT. This codes for CASSLRTGGDTDTQYF.

J is TRBJ1-4 and V is TRBV4-3; D may be TRBD1 (6 bases). The germline V gene has CDR1 LGHNA and CDR2 YSLEER. V was trimmed by 0 bases and J by 4 bases, leaving 12 bases between them. This CDR3 contains 16 residues. The CDR3 spells CASSQDWGAINEKLFF. Here the CDR3 DNA reads TGCGCCAGCAGCCAAGATTGGGGGGCAATTAATGAAAAACTGTTTTTT.